This T cell receptor (beta chain) was retrieved from a study of blood T cells in healthy people across ages. Study-wide points: Per-million-T-cell TCR beta diversity fell roughly linearly with age. Nothing was known about donor CMV status, and this possibly confounded expanded clonotype changes.

Germline CDR1 and CDR2: SQVTM and ANQGSEA. This CDR3 contains 12 residues. Using a J-beta primer mix together with a sample-barcoded 5' primer, a second PCR was run for about 6 to 11 cycles. TCRdb ran MiXCR on the 5' RACE reads and lists one entry per CDR3 protein. The sample has some 750,000 distinct CDR3 sequences, about 24% seen once. The people who gave samples were healthy Caucasians from Russia, aged roughly 6 to 100. Comments on this clonotype: Its antigen is not identified. This sequence may be a read error, since a much larger clone differs from it by one base.

The sequenced material came from blood. The chain is built from TRBV29-1 and TRBJ1-2; D is unresolved. This receptor was identified in a man between 65 and 85 years old in good health. The chain's CDR3 is CSSDTQEGGYAF. The CDR3 DNA sequence: TGCAGCTCTGATACTCAGGAAGGTGGCTACGCCTTC.